The 21 T cell receptor beta chains below come from one sample, sequenced in a study of T cells in localized non-small cell lung cancer. Repertoires were generated with immunoSEQ multiplex PCR, while TCRdb's copy carries only in-frame clones and drops some. The data show 30,000 to 35,000 clones, with 93% seen just once and less than 8% held by the top ten. Material: peripheral blood, obtained before any cancer treatment. These receptors were collected from a female donor over 55 with stage I lung adenocarcinoma.

The rearrangement links TRBV9 to TRBJ2-7; unclear D gene. CDR3 length: 15 amino acids. From germline, CDR1 is SGDLS and CDR2 YYNGEE. With 3 bases removed from V and 5 bases from J, the gap between germline ends came to 18 bases. Here the CDR3 reads CASSAFYSTMDEQYF. The CDR3 DNA is TGTGCCAGCAGCGCTTTTTATTCAACAATGGACGAGCAGTACTTC.

This rearrangement joins TRBV19 to TRBJ2-1, with 9 bases aligning to TRBD2. This CDR3 has 13 amino acids. CDR1 and CDR2 (germline): LNHDA, SQIVND (reference sequence). With 1 base clipped from V and 8 bases from J, the junction kept 0 bases outside the gene matches. The CDR3 DNA sequence: TGTGCCAGTAGTATAGCTAGCGGGGATGAGCAGTTCTTC. Residues: CASSIASGDEQFF.

This clone was observed once. The V gene is TRBV7-9, the J gene TRBJ2-3; D not certain. The CDR3 is 13 residues long. Germline CDR1 SEHNR, CDR2 FQNEAQ (reference sequence). V gave up 8 bases and J gave up 3 bases, with 12 bases separating them. The CDR3 sequence: CASGREGTDTQYF. CDR3 in DNA: TGTGCCAGCGGAAGGGAAGGTACAGATACGCAGTATTTT.

This chain uses TRBV4-3 with TRBJ1-2, with D perhaps TRBD1 (5 bases). Germline CDR1 and CDR2: LGHNA and YSLEER. The CDR3 covers 16 residues. Trimming took 1 base from V and 1 from J, leaving 13 bases between them. CDR3 sequence reads: CASSQGQGGLNYGYTF. The CDR3 region has the DNA TGCGCCAGCAGCCAAGGTCAGGGCGGGCTTAACTATGGCTACACCTTC.

The chain links TRBV5-1 to TRBJ1-1; 7 nucleotides match TRBD1. The J segment lost 1 base and the V segment lost 3 bases, leaving 9 bases of the junction unmatched. The CDR3 spans 16 residues. CDR1 SGHRS and CDR2 YFSETQ come from the germline V gene. This CDR3 is CASSSGTEWKNTEAFF. Written as DNA, the CDR3 is TGCGCCAGCAGCTCCGGGACAGAGTGGAAGAACACTGAAGCTTTCTTT.

This clone came up once. The chain joins TRBV6-5 to TRBJ1-2; D is possibly TRBD1 (5 bases). Germline values: CDR1 MNHEY, CDR2 SVGAGI. The CDR3 has 12 amino acids. Deletions cut 6 bases from V and 6 bases from J, with 11 bases between. CDR3 sequence: CASSSGGDGYTF. In DNA form, the CDR3 reads TGTGCCAGCAGCTCGGGAGGGGATGGCTACACCTTC.

This chain links TRBV6-1 with TRBJ2-2; tentatively, D is TRBD1 or TRBD2 (5 bases each). V lost 2 bases and J lost 8, with 18 bases in between. Germline assignment: CDR1 MNHNS and CDR2 SASEGT. The CDR3 extends over 16 amino acids. CDR3 bases: TGTGCCAGCAGTGAAAATCACGGGACGAAGCTTGGGGAGCTGTTTTTT. It yields the protein CASSENHGTKLGELFF.

The rearrangement links TRBV5-1 to TRBJ2-1; TRBD1 agrees at 11 bases. The CDR3 loop spans 19 amino acids. The J segment lost 0 bases and the V segment lost 3 bases, leaving 11 bases of the junction unmatched. Germline V gives CDR1 SGHRS, CDR2 YFSETQ. CDR3 sequence reads: CASSWDRGSWEDSYNEQFF. CDR3 sequence (DNA): TGCGCCAGCAGCTGGGACAGGGGGTCGTGGGAAGACTCCTACAATGAGCAGTTCTTC.

The CDR3 DNA follows: TGTGCCAGCTCACCACGACAAGATCAGCCCCAGCATTTT. Its protein product is CASSPRQDQPQHF. J is TRBJ1-5 and V is TRBV18, with D hard to call. Germline lookup yields CDR1 KGHSH and CDR2 LQKENI. This CDR3 region has 13 residues. V lost 1 base, J lost 5 bases, and 6 bases lay in between.

V and J are TRBV5-1 and TRBJ2-2, with D perhaps TRBD1 (6 bases). The germline gives CDR1 SGHRS, CDR2 YFSETQ. Trimming removed 4 bases at V and 3 bases at J, with 13 bases between. The CDR3 sequence is 15 residues long. CDR3 DNA: TGCGCCAGCAGCCCGAGACAGGCCTACACCGGGGAGCTGTTTTTT. It specifies CASSPRQAYTGELFF.

Written as DNA, the CDR3 is TGCGCCAGCAGCCTTGGTGCGGGCTCTAGCACAGATACGCAGTATTTT. Its translation: CASSLGAGSSTDTQYF. This rearrangement joins TRBV5-1 to TRBJ2-3; D is perhaps TRBD2 (5 bases). Germline CDR1 SGHRS, CDR2 YFSETQ. The CDR3 has 16 amino acids. The V gene lost 4 bases and the J gene lost 0 bases, with 15 bases spanning the gap.

The chain employs TRBV10-3 and TRBJ2-3, with 9 bases identical to TRBD2. The germline CDR1 and CDR2 sequences are ENHRY and SYGVKD. The CDR3 has 14 amino acids. The V gene end was trimmed by 6 bases and the J gene end by 2 bases; junction bases not matched to a gene: 3. The CDR3 loop reads CAIRRGGDTDTQYF. Written as DNA, the CDR3 is TGTGCCATCAGGCGGGGGGGAGACACAGATACGCAGTATTTT.

The chain couples TRBV4-3 to TRBJ2-1; D uncertain. Trimming left V 0 bases short and J 0 bases short, with 12 bases between. Per the germline V gene, CDR1 is LGHNA and CDR2 is YSLEER. The CDR3 runs to 17 residues. The CDR3 DNA follows: TGCGCCAGCAGCCAAGATGGGGTTCTGAGCTCCTACAATGAGCAGTTCTTC. Protein sequence: CASSQDGVLSSYNEQFF.

This sequence joins TRBV29-1 and TRBJ2-2; D perhaps matches TRBD2 (5 bases). The length of the CDR3 is 12 residues. From germline, CDR1 is SQVTM and CDR2 ANQGSEA. Deletions cut 7 bases from V and 6 bases from J, with 12 bases between. CDR3 in amino acids: CSAGVEAGELFF. The DNA for the CDR3 is TGCAGCGCCGGGGTGGAGGCCGGGGAGCTGTTTTTT.

The chain couples TRBV10-1 to TRBJ2-3, with D uncertain. The CDR3 is made up of 12 amino acids. Germline V lookup: CDR1 WNHNN, CDR2 SYGVQD (reference sequence). V was pared by 3 bases and J by 0 bases, with 1 base between. The CDR3 coding sequence is TGCGCCAGCAGTGATAGCACAGATACGCAGTATTTT. Amino acid sequence: CASSDSTDTQYF.

The chain links TRBV12-5 to TRBJ2-3; 9 bases match TRBD2. The V gene's germline CDR1 is LGHNT and CDR2 FRNRAP. The CDR3 length is 15 residues. V shed 1 base and J 1 base; nucleotides not matched to a gene: 0. DNA of the CDR3: TGTGCTAGTGGTTTGGGGACTAGCGGCACAGATACGCAGTATTTT. Translation: CASGLGTSGTDTQYF.

V is TRBV9 and J is TRBJ2-5, with TRBD2 matching over 10 bases. V was clipped by 6 bases and J by 5 bases; unmatched bases: 10. Germline V CDR1 and CDR2: SGDLS, YYNGEE. The CDR3 is made up of 15 amino acids. The CDR3 reads CASTLSGGAGETQYF. The CDR3 nucleotides are TGTGCCAGCACCCTCAGCGGGGGGGCCGGTGAGACCCAGTACTTC. Supplemented by reference TRBV9 and TRBJ2-5, the full variable domain reads DSGVTQTPKHLITATGQRVTLRCSPRSGDLSVYWYQQSLDQGLQFLIQYYNGEERAKGNILERFSAQQFPDLHSELNLSSLELGDSALYFCASTLSGGAGETQYFGPGTRLLVL.

The chain couples TRBV28 to TRBJ2-1; D is unresolved. Germline V lookup: CDR1 MDHEN, CDR2 SYDVKM. This CDR3 is 16 amino acids long. The ends were cut back, 6 bases at V and 0 bases at J, with 15 bases in the middle. In DNA form, the CDR3 reads TGTGCCAGCAGACCGCGGTTGGGGATCTCCTACAATGAGCAGTTCTTC. Its protein product is CASRPRLGISYNEQFF.

As concerns this clone: Additional DNA sequences in this sample encode the identical CDR3. The chain joins TRBV7-9 to TRBJ1-1, with a tentative D call TRBD1 (6 bases). CDR3 length equals 16 residues. V lost 0 bases and J lost 4, with 15 bases in between. The germline CDR1 and CDR2 sequences are SEHNR and FQNEAQ (reference sequence). The CDR3 sequence is CASSLAVGTSSTEAFF. CDR3 in DNA: TGTGCCAGCAGCTTAGCGGTGGGGACAAGTAGCACTGAAGCTTTCTTT. Complete variable domain (other parts from reference TRBV7-9 and TRBJ1-1): DTGVSQNPRHKITKRGQNVTFRCDPISEHNRLYWYRQTLGQGPEFLTYFQNEAQLEKSRLLSDRFSAERPKGSFSTLEIQRTEQGDSAMYLCASSLAVGTSSTEAFFGQGTRLTVV.

In DNA form, the CDR3 reads TGTGCCAGCAGCGGGGGCCTCTCTGGGGCCAACGTCCTGACTTTC. It encodes CASSGGLSGANVLTF. The chain has TRBV5-6 and TRBJ2-6; D is perhaps TRBD1 (6 bases). This CDR3 region has 15 residues. CDR1 and CDR2 (germline): SGHDT, YYEEEE. V was clipped by 4 bases and J by 0 bases, with 8 bases between them.

In its sample, this clone was seen once. The rearrangement uses TRBV10-1 and TRBJ2-3; no clear D. The germline gives CDR1 WNHNN, CDR2 SYGVQD (reference sequence). The CDR3 covers 16 residues. V was pared by 0 bases and J by 0 bases, with 10 bases between. Here the CDR3 reads CASSESSSASTDTQYF. The CDR3 DNA sequence: TGCGCCAGCAGTGAGTCGTCTTCCGCTAGCACAGATACGCAGTATTTT.